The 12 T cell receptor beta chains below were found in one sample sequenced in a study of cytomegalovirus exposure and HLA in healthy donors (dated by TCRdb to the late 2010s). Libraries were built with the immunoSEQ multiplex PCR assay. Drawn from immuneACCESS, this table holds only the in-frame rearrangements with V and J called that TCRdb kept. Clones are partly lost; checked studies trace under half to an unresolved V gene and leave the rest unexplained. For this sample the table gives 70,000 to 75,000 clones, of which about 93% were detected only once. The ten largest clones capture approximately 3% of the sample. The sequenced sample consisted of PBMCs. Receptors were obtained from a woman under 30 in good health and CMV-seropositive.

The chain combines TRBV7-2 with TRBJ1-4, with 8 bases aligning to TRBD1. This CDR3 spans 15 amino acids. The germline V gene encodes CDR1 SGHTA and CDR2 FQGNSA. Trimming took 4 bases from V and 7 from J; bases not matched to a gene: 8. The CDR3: CASSSQTGEGEKLFF. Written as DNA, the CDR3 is TGTGCCAGCAGCTCGCAGACAGGGGAAGGTGAAAAACTGTTTTTT.

As DNA, the CDR3 is TGTGCCAGCAGCCTCCCAATAGCGGCGAGCTCCTACAATGAGCAGTTCTTC. This translates into CASSLPIAASSYNEQFF. The V gene is TRBV5-6, the J gene TRBJ2-1; D is possibly TRBD2 (6 bases). CDR1 SGHDT and CDR2 YYEEEE come from the germline V gene. The CDR3 spans 17 residues. V gave up 4 bases and J gave up 0 bases, with 17 bases separating them. Based on the CDR3 plus reference TRBV5-6 and TRBJ2-1, the full variable domain is DAGVTQSPTHLIKTRGQQVTLRCSPKSGHDTVSWYQQALGQGPQFIFQYYEEEERQRGNFPDRFSGHQFPNYSSELNVNALLLGDSALYLCASSLPIAASSYNEQFFGPGTRLTVL.

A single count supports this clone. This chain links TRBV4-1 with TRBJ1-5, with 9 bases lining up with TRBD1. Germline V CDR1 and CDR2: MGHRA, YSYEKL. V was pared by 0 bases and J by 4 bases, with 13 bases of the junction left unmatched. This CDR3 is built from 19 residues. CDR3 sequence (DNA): TGCGCCAGCAGCCAAGATCACCCGGGGTACAGGGGGCGTAATCAGCCCCAGCATTTT. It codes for CASSQDHPGYRGRNQPQHF.

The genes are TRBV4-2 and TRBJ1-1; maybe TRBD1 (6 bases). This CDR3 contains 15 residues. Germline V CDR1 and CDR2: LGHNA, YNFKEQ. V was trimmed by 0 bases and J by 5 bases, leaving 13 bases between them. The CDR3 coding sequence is TGTGCCAGCAGCCAAGATGTAGTCCAGGGGACTGAAGCTTTCTTT. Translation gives CASSQDVVQGTEAFF.

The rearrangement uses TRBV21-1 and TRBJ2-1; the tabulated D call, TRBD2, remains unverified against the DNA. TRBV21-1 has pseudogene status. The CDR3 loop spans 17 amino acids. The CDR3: CASSKALVAEIYNEQFF. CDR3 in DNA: TGTGCCAGCAGCAAAGCGCTGGTAGCGGAGATCTACAATGAGCAGTTCTTC.

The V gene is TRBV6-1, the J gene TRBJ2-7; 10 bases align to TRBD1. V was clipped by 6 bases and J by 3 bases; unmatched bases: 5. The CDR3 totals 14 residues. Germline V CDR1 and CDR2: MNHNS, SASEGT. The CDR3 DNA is TGTGCCAGCAGATTCGGACAGGGGGACTACGAGCAGTACTTC. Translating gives CASRFGQGDYEQYF.

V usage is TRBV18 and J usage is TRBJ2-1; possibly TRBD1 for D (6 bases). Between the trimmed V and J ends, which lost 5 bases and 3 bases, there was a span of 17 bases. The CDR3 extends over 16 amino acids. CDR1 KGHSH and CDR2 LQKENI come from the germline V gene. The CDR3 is CASSAITGNLYNEQFF. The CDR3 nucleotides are TGTGCCAGCTCAGCGATTACAGGGAACCTCTACAATGAGCAGTTCTTC.

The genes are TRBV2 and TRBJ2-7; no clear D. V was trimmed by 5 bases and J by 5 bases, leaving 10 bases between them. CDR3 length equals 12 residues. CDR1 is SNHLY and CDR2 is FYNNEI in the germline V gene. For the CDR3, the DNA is TGTGCCAGCAGTTTGGGCCGTCACGAGCAGTACTTC. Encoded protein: CASSLGRHEQYF.

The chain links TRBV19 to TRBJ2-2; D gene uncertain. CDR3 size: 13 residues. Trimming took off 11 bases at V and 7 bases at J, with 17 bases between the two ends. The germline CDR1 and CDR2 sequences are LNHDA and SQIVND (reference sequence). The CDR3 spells CASAISGSGELFF. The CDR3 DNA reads TGTGCCTCCGCGATTAGTGGTAGCGGGGAGCTGTTTTTT.

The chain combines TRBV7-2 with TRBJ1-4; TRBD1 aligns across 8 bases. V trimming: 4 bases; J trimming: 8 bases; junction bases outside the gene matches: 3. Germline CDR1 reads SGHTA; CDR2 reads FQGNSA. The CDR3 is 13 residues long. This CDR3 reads CASSSGQGEKLFF. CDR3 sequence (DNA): TGTGCCAGCAGCTCCGGACAGGGCGAAAAACTGTTTTTT.

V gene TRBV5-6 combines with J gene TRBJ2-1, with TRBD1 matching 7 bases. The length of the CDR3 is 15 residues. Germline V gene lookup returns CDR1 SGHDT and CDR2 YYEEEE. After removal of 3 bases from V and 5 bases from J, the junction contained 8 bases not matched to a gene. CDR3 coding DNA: TGTGCCAGCAGCTGGACCGGGACAGTCCACAATGAGCAGTTCTTC. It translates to CASSWTGTVHNEQFF.

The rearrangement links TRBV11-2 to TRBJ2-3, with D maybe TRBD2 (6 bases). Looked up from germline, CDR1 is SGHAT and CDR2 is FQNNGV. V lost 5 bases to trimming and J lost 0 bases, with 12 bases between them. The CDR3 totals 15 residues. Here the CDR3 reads CASSPTGTSTDTQYF. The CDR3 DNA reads TGTGCCAGCAGCCCCACGGGGACTAGCACAGATACGCAGTATTTT.